This TCR beta chain was observed in a study of T-cell reconstitution after alpha-beta-depleted transplantation in children. Study conclusions and caveats: By about two months after transplant, alpha-beta T cells reportedly arose from several hundred graft clones that had expanded.

This CDR3 region has 15 residues. Trimming pared 6 bases from V and 9 bases from J, leaving 18 bases between. This clonotype was picked up a small number of times. Its specificity is unknown. Molecular barcoding with unique molecular identifiers was used for the TCRbeta library. TCRdb reprocessed the PCR reads via MiXCR and lists one record per CDR3 protein. The sample contains hundreds of thousands of distinct CDR3 sequences, 9.5% to 13% of which appear only once. This chain connects TRBV23-1 to TRBJ1-6; D is uncertain. TRBV23-1 is noted as an ORF with a role that remains uncertain. Source: PBMCs, taken before TCRalphabeta/CD19-depleted stem cell transplant. This TCR derives from a boy less than two years old with acute myeloid leukemia, due to receive a stem cell transplant. CDR3 residues: CASRHWPFDVSPLHF. In DNA form, the CDR3 reads TGCGCCAGCAGGCATTGGCCATTCGACGTTTCACCCCTCCACTTT.